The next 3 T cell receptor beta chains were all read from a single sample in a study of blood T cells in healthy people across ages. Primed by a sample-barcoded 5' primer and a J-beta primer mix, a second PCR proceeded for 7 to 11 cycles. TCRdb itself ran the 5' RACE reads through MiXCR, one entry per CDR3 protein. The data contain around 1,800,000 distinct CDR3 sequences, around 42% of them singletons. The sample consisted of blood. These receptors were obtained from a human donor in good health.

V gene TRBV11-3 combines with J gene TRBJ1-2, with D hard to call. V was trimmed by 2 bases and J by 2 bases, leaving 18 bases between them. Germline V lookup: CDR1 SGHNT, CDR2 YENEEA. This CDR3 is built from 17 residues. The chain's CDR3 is CASSLNPIGPGNYGYTF. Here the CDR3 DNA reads TGTGCCAGCAGCTTAAACCCAATTGGGCCAGGAAACTATGGCTACACCTTC.

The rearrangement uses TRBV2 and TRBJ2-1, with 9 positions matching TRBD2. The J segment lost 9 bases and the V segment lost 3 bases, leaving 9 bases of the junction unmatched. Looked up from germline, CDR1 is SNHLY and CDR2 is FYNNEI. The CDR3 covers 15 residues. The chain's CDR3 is CASSDEGGGAVEQFF. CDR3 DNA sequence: TGTGCCAGCAGTGATGAGGGCGGGGGGGCCGTTGAGCAGTTCTTC.

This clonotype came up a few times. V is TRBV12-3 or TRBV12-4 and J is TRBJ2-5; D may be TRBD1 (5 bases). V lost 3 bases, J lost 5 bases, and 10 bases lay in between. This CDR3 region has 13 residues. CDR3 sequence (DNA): TGTGCCAGCAGTTTGTTACAGGATGAGACCCAGTACTTC. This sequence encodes CASSLLQDETQYF.